This TCR beta chain comes out of a study of human T cells and chemical hapten exposure. About the research overall: The variation in per-sample TCR yields arose mainly from small differences in pooled library volumes. The study, taken as a whole, reports: Sensitization with DPC brought no change to TCRs above 1 in 1000 in frequency.

At least ten counts were recorded for this clonotype. As yet, its antigen is unknown. Regarding time point: healthy volunteer bleed at 6 weeks. Total RNA was isolated from whole blood that had not been fractionated. Germline V gene sequence: CDR1 MNHEY, CDR2 SVGAGI. V shed 2 bases and J shed 0 bases, with 8 bases lying between them. CDR3 length equals 15 residues. How the authors handled the data: TCR counts had a median of 95,638 per sample and spanned about 23,224 to 690,600. TCRdb reprocessed the RACE reads via MiXCR and lists one record per CDR3 protein. The V and J calls come from TCRdb's annotation, not from the publication. This table holds under 90,000 distinct CDR3 sequences, under 10% found once.

J is TRBJ1-5 and V is TRBV6-5, with unresolved D. The sequenced sample was whole blood. The source is a male donor in good health. Some clones in this sample may be carry-over from other donors' samples. As DNA, the CDR3 is TGTGCCAGCAGTTACGGAGGTAATAGCAATCAGCCCCAGCATTTT. Protein: CASSYGGNSNQPQHF.